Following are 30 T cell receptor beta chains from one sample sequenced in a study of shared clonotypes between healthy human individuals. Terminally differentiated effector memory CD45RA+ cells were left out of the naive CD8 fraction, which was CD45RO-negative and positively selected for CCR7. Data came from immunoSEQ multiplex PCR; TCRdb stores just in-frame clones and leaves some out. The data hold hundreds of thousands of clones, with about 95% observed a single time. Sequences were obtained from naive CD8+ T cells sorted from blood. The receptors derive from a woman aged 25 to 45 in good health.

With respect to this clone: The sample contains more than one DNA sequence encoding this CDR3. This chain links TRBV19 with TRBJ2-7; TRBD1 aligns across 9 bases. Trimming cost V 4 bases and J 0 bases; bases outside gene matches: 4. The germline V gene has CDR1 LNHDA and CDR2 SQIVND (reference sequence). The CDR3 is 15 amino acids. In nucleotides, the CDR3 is TGTGCCAGTAGTACCGGACAGGGGTCCTCCTACGAGCAGTACTTC. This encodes CASSTGQGSSYEQYF.

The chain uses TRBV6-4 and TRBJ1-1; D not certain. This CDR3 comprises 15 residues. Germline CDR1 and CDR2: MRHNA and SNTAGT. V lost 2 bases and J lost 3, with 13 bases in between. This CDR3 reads CASSDDECWDTEAFF. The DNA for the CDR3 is TGTGCCAGCAGTGACGACGAGTGCTGGGACACTGAAGCTTTCTTT.

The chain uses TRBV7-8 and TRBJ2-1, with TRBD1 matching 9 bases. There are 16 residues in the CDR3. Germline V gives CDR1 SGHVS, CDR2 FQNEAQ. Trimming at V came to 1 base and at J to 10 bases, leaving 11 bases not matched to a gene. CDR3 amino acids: CASSLVAGGTGKEQFF. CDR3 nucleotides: TGTGCCAGCAGCTTAGTTGCGGGTGGGACAGGGAAGGAGCAGTTCTTC.

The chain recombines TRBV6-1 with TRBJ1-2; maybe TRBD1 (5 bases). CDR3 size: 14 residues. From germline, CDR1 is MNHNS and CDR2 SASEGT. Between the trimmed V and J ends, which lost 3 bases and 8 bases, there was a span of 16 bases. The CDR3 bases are TGTGCCAGCAGTGATGGGTGGGAAGGGGACGGCTACACCTTC. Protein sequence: CASSDGWEGDGYTF.

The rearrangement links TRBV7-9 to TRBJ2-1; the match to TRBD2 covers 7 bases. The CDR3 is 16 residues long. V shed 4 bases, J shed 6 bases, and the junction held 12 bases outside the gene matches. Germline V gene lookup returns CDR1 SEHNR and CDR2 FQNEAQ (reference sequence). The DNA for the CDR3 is TGTGCCAGCAGCTCCCCCTCGGCGGGAGCGGGCAATGAGCAGTTCTTC. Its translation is CASSSPSAGAGNEQFF.

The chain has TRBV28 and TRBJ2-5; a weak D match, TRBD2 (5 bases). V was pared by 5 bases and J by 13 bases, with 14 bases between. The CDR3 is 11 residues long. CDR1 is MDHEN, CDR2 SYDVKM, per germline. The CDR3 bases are TGTGCCAGCAGTAACTTAGGAGGCACGTACTTC. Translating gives CASSNLGGTYF. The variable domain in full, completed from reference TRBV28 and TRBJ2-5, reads DVKVTQSSRYLVKRTGEKVFLECVQDMDHENMFWYRQDPGLGLRLIYFSYDVKMKEKGDIPEGYSVSREKKERFSLILESASTNQTSMYLCASSNLGGTYFGPGTRLLVL.

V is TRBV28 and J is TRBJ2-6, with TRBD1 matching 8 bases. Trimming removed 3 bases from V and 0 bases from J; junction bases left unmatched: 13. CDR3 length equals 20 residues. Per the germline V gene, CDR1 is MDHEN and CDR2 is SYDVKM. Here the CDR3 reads CASSFDFRGRGPSGANVLTF. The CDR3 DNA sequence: TGTGCCAGCAGTTTCGATTTCCGCGGCAGGGGGCCCTCTGGGGCCAACGTCCTGACTTTC.

The CDR3 DNA reads as TGTGCCAGCAGCAAGACTAGCGGGTTCTCCTACGAGCAGTACTTC. Its protein is CASSKTSGFSYEQYF. The gene calls are TRBV7-9 and TRBJ2-5; 10 bases are a match to TRBD2. Near its end, the DNA agrees better with TRBJ2-7, so the J call may be wrong. The CDR3 is 15 residues long. Germline loops: CDR1 SEHNR, CDR2 FQNEAQ (reference sequence).

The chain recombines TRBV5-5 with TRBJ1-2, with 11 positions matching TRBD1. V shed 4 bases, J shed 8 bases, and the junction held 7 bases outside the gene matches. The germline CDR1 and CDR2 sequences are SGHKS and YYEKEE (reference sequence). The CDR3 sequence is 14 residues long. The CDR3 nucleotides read TGTGCCAGCAGCCATGGACAGGGGGCGAAAGGCTACACCTTC. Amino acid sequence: CASSHGQGAKGYTF.

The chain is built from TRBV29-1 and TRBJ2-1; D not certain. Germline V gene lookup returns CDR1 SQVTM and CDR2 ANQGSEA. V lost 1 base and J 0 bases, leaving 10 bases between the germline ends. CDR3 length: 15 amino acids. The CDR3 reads CSVEGPQSSYNEQFF. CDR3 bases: TGCAGCGTTGAAGGTCCACAGAGCTCCTACAATGAGCAGTTCTTC.

The CDR3 coding sequence is TGTGCCAGCAGTTCACAGGGCCCCGTTTTTTCACCCCTCCACTTT. This translates into CASSSQGPVFSPLHF. The chain combines TRBV25-1 with TRBJ1-6, with D perhaps matching TRBD1 (6 bases). V was shortened by 5 bases and J by 9 bases, with 17 bases between the two germline ends. Germline CDR1 MGHDK, CDR2 SYGVNS. The CDR3 length is 15 residues. Full variable domain (rest looked up from reference TRBV25-1 and TRBJ1-6): EADIYQTPRYLVIGTGKKITLECSQTMGHDKMYWYQQDPGMELHLIHYSYGVNSTEKGDLSSESTVSRIRTEHFPLTLESARPSHTSQYLCASSSQGPVFSPLHFGNGTRLTVT.

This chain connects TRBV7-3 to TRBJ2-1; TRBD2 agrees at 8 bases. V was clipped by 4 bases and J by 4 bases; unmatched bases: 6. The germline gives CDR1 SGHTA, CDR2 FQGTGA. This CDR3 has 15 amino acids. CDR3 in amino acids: CASSSLAGLYNEQFF. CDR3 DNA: TGTGCCAGCAGCTCCCTAGCGGGTTTATACAATGAGCAGTTCTTC.

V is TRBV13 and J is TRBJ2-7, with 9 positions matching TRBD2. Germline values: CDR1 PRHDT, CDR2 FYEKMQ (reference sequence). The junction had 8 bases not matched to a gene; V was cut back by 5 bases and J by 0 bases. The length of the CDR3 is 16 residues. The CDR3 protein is CASSAPSGISSYEQYF. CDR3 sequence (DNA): TGTGCCAGCAGCGCGCCTAGCGGGATAAGCTCCTACGAGCAGTACTTC.

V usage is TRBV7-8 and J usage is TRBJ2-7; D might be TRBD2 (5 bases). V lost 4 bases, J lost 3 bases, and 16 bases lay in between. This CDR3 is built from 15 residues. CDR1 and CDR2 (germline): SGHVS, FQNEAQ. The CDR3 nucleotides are TGTGCCAGCAGCTCCGCCCTAGCAGAAGTCTACGAGCAGTACTTC. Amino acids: CASSSALAEVYEQYF.

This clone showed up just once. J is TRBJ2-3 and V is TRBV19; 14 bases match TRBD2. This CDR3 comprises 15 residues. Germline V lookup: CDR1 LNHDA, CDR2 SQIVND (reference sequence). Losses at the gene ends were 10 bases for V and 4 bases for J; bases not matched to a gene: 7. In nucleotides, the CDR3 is TGTGCCACTGGGACTAGCGGGAGCTCTTCAGATACGCAGTATTTT. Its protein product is CATGTSGSSSDTQYF.

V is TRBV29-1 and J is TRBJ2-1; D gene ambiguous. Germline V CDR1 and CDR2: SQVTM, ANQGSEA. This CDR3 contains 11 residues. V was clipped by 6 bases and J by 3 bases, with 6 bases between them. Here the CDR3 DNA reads TGCAGCGTCAACTTCTACAATGAGCAGTTCTTC. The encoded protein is CSVNFYNEQFF.

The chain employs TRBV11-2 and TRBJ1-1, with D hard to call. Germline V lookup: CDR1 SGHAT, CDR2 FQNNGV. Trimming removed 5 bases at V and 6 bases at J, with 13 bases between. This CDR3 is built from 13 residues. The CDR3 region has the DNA TGTGCCAGCAGCCCAGCGGGCGACTCTGAAGCTTTCTTT. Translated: CASSPAGDSEAFF.

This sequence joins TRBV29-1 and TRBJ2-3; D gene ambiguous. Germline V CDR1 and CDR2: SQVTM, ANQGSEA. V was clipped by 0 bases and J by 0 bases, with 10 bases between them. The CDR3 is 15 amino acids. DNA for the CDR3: TGCAGCGTTGAAGAGATAGGTACTAGCACAGATACGCAGTATTTT. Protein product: CSVEEIGTSTDTQYF.

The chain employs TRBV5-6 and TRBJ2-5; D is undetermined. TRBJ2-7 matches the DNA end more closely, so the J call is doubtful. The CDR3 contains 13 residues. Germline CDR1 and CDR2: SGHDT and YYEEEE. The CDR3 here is CASSLGQSYEQYF. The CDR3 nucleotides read TGTGCCAGCAGCTTGGGCCAGTCCTACGAGCAGTACTTC.

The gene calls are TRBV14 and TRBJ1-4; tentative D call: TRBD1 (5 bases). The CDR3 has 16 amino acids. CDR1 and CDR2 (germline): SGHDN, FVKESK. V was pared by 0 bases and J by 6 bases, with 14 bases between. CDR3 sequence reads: CASSQEWGEADEKLFF. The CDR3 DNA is TGTGCCAGCAGCCAAGAATGGGGGGAAGCGGATGAAAAACTGTTTTTT. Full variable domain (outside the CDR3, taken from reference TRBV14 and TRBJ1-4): EAGVTQFPSHSVIEKGQTVTLRCDPISGHDNLYWYRRVMGKEIKFLLHFVKESKQDESGMPNNRFLAERTGGTYSTLKVQPAELEDSGVYFCASSQEWGEADEKLFFGSGTQLSVL.

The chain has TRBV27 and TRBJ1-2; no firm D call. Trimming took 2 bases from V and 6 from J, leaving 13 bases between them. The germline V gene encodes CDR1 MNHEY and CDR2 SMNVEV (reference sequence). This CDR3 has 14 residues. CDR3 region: CASSLGQASHGYTF. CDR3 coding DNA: TGTGCCAGCAGTTTAGGGCAGGCGAGTCATGGCTACACCTTC.

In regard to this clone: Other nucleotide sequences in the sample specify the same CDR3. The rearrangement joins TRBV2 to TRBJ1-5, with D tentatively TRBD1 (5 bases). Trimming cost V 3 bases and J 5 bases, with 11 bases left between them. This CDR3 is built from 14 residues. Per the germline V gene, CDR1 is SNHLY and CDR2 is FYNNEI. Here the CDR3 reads CASSDGGRDQPQHF. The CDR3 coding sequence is TGTGCCAGCAGTGACGGGGGGAGGGATCAGCCCCAGCATTTT.

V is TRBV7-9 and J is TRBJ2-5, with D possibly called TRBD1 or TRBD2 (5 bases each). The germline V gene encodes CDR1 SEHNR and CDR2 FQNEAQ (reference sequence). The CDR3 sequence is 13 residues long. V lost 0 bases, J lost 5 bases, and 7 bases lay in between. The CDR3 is CASSLAREETQYF. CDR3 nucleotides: TGTGCCAGCAGCTTAGCCAGGGAGGAGACCCAGTACTTC.

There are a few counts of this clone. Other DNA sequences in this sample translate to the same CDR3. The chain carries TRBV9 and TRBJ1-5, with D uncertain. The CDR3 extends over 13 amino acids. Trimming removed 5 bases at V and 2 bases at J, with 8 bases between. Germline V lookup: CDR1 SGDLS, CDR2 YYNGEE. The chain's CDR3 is CASSATGNQPQHF. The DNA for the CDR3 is TGTGCCAGCAGTGCTACTGGCAATCAGCCCCAGCATTTT.

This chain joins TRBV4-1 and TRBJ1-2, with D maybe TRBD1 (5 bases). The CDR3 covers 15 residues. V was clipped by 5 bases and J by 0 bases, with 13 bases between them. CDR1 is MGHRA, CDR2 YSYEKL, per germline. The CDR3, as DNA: TGCGCCAGCAGCTGGGGGAGGGGTTCTAACTATGGCTACACCTTC. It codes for CASSWGRGSNYGYTF.

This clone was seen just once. The CDR3 loop is CASSEGTDPYNEQFF. The CDR3 nucleotides are TGTGCCAGCAGCGAAGGGACTGACCCCTACAATGAGCAGTTCTTC. J is TRBJ2-1 and V is TRBV4-2, with D maybe TRBD2 (6 bases). The CDR3 consists of 15 residues. Germline V gene data show CDR1 as LGHNA and CDR2 as YNFKEQ. V was pared by 5 bases and J by 2 bases, with 13 bases between.

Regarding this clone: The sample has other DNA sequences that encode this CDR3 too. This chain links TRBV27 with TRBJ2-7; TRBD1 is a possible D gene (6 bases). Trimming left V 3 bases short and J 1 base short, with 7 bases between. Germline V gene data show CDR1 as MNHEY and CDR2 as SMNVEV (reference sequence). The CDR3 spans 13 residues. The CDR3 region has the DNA TGTGCCAGCAGTTTCGGACAGTCCTACGAGCAGTACTTC. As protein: CASSFGQSYEQYF.

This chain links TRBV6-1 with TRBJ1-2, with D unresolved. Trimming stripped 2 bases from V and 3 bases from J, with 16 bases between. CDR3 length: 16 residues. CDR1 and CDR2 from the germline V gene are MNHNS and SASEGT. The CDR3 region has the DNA TGTGCCAGCAGTGAACCACTAACACAAGGGTACTATGGCTACACCTTC. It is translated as CASSEPLTQGYYGYTF.

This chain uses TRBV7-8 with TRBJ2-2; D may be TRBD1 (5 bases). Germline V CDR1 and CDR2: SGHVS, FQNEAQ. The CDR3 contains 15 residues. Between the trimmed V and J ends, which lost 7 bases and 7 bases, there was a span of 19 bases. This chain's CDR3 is CASTPGAGLGGELFF. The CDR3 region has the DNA TGTGCCAGCACCCCTGGGGCCGGTCTTGGCGGGGAGCTGTTTTTT.

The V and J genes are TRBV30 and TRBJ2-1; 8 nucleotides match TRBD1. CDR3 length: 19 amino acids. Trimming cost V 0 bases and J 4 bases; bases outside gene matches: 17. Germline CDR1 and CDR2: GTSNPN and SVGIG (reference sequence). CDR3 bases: TGTGCCTGGAGTGTACATAGGACAGGGATTCCATTTTCGTACAATGAGCAGTTCTTC. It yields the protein CAWSVHRTGIPFSYNEQFF.